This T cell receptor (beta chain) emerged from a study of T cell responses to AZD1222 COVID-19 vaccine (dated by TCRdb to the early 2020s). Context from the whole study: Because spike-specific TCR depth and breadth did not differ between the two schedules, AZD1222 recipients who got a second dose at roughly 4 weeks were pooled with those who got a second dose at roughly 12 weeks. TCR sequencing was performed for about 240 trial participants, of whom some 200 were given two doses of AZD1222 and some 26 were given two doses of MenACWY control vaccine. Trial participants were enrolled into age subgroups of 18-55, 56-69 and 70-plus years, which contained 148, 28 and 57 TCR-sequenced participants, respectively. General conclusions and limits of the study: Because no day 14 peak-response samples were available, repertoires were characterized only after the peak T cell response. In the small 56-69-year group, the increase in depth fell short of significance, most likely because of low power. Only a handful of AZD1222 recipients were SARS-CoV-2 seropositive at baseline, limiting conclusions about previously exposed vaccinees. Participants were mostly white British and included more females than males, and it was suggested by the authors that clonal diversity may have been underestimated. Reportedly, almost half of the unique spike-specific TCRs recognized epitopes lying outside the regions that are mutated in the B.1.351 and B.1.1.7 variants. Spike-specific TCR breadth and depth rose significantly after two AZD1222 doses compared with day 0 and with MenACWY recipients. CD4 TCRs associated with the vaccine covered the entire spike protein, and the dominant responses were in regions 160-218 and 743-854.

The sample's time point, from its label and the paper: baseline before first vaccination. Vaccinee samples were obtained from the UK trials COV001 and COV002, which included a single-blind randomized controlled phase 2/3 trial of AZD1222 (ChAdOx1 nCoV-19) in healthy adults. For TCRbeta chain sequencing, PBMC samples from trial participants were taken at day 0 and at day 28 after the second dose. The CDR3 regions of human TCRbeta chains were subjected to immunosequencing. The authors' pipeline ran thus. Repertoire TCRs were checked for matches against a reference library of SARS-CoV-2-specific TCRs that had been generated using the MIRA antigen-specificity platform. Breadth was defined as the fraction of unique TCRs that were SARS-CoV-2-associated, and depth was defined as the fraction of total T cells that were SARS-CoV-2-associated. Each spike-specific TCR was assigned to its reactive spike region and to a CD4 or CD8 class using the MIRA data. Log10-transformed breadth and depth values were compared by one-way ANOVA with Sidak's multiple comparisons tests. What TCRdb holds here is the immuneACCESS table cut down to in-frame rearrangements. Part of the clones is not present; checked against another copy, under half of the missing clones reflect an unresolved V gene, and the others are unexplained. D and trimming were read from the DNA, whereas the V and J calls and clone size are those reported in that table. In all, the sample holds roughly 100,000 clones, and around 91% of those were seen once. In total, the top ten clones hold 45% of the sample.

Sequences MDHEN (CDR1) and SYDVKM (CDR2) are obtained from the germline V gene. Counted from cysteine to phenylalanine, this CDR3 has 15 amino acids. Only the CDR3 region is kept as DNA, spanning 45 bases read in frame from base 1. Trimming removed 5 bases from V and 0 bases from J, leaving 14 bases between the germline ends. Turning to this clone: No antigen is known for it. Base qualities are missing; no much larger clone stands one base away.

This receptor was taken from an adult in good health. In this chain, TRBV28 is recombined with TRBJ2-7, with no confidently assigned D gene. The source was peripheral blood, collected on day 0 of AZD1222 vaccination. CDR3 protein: CASSQGQVGSYEQYF. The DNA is TGTGCCAGCAGTCAAGGTCAAGTTGGCTCCTACGAGCAGTACTTC.